This entry lists 14 T cell receptor beta chains sequenced from one sample in a study of cytomegalovirus exposure and HLA in healthy donors. With 60 Vbeta and 13 Jbeta primers, the PCR was carried out. Clones were read by immunoSEQ multiplex PCR, and TCRdb kept only the in-frame ones, dropping some. The table shows 65,000 to 90,000 clones, with about four fifths occurring only once. The sequenced sample was PBMCs. The receptors derive from a man between 18 and 35 years old in good health and CMV-seronegative.

The J gene is TRBJ2-3, the V gene TRBV19, with 7 bases fitting TRBD2. CDR1 and CDR2 (germline): LNHDA, SQIVND (reference sequence). CDR3 length equals 13 residues. After removal of 5 bases from V and 7 bases from J, the junction contained 6 bases not matched to a gene. This CDR3 reads CASSAPGGNTQYF. CDR3 coding DNA: TGTGCCAGTAGTGCCCCGGGGGGAAATACGCAGTATTTT.

This chain connects TRBV5-1 to TRBJ2-3; 14 bases align to TRBD2. The J segment lost 0 bases and the V segment lost 3 bases, leaving 3 bases of the junction unmatched. The CDR3 is 17 amino acids. The germline gives CDR1 SGHRS, CDR2 YFSETQ. CDR3 DNA sequence: TGCGCCAGCAGCTGGACTAGCGGGGGGCCTAGCACAGATACGCAGTATTTT. This gives the protein CASSWTSGGPSTDTQYF.

The genes are TRBV5-1 and TRBJ1-3, with 11 bases fitting TRBD1. The trim removed 2 bases at V and 9 bases at J, leaving 4 bases unmatched. Looked up from germline, CDR1 is SGHRS and CDR2 is YFSETQ. This CDR3 region has 14 residues. This CDR3 reads CASSFRDRGVTIYF. The CDR3 region has the DNA TGCGCCAGCAGCTTCCGGGACAGGGGGGTCACCATATATTTT.

A word on this clone: One junction end disagrees with the germline gene, perhaps due to a read error. The rearrangement joins TRBV7-2 to TRBJ1-5, with 8 nucleotides matching TRBD1. The CDR3 has 14 amino acids. Germline V CDR1 and CDR2: SGHTA, FQGNSA. This chain's CDR3 is CASSRRQGNQPQHF. The CDR3, as DNA: TGTGCCAGCAGTCGTAGACAGGGGAATCAACCCCAGCATTTT.

The chain links TRBV7-2 to TRBJ1-5, with a weak D call TRBD1 (6 bases). Between the trimmed V and J ends, which lost 5 bases and 2 bases, there was a span of 19 bases. The CDR3 is 17 amino acids. Germline assignment: CDR1 SGHTA and CDR2 FQGNSA. CDR3 DNA sequence: TGTGCCAGCAGCAACGGGGCAGGGGTAATGGGCAATCAGCCCCAGCATTTT. Translated, it gives CASSNGAGVMGNQPQHF.

The J gene is TRBJ1-1, the V gene TRBV6-1, with unresolved D. The V end lost 7 bases, the J end lost 6 bases, and 21 bases lay between the germline ends. The CDR3 is 15 residues long. CDR1 and CDR2 (germline): MNHNS, SASEGT. The CDR3 is CASNQWQSYSSEAFF. As DNA, the CDR3 is TGTGCCAGCAATCAGTGGCAATCGTATTCCTCTGAAGCTTTCTTT.

V is TRBV6-1 and J is TRBJ2-3; D ambiguous. Per germline, CDR1 MNHNS and CDR2 SASEGT. Trimming removed 2 bases at V and 2 bases at J, with 17 bases between. This CDR3 comprises 17 residues. For the CDR3, the DNA is TGTGCCAGCAGTGAATTAGTTGGTGGCGGCTCCACAGATACGCAGTATTTT. Amino acid sequence: CASSELVGGGSTDTQYF.

The chain uses TRBV5-4 and TRBJ1-6; the D gene is possibly TRBD1 (6 bases). The CDR3 sequence is 15 residues long. Trimming shortened V by 4 bases and J by 6 bases, and 14 bases separated the two germline ends. Germline V gives CDR1 SGHNT, CDR2 YYREEE (reference sequence). The CDR3 DNA follows: TGTGCCAGCAGCGGAGGACAGCAATCTAATTCACCCCTCCACTTT. Its protein product is CASSGGQQSNSPLHF.

This clone was recorded a few times. This chain links TRBV5-1 with TRBJ1-1; D is perhaps TRBD1 (6 bases). Germline V gives CDR1 SGHRS, CDR2 YFSETQ. V lost 4 bases and J 4 bases, leaving 20 bases between the germline ends. The CDR3 contains 16 residues. CDR3 nucleotide sequence: TGCGCCAGCAGCACAACCCCCCTTCAGGGGATCACTGAAGCTTTCTTT. Amino acids: CASSTTPLQGITEAFF.

This chain connects TRBV4-3 to TRBJ2-3; D gene ambiguous. The CDR3 spans 19 residues. Germline CDR1 reads LGHNA; CDR2 reads YSLEER. With 0 bases removed from V and 3 bases from J, the gap between germline ends came to 22 bases. The CDR3 bases are TGCGCCAGCAGCCAAGACCCCTCCGGTCGAGGAAGACGGACAGATACGCAGTATTTT. Translation gives CASSQDPSGRGRRTDTQYF.

This clone has a handful of counts. V is TRBV14 and J is TRBJ2-1, with D uncertain. CDR1 and CDR2 from the germline V gene are SGHDN and FVKESK. The CDR3 runs to 16 residues. Trimming pared 1 base from V and 8 bases from J, leaving 18 bases between. The CDR3 sequence is CASSQVSSPSHHEQFF. The DNA of the CDR3 is TGTGCCAGCAGCCAAGTGAGTAGCCCATCACACCATGAGCAGTTCTTC.

The chain has TRBV7-2 and TRBJ1-6, with a weak D call TRBD1 (5 bases). Trimming removed 1 base at V and 10 bases at J, with 14 bases between. The CDR3 loop spans 15 amino acids. Germline CDR1 and CDR2: SGHTA and FQGNSA. The CDR3 sequence is CASSLDRGRGSPLHF. The CDR3 DNA reads TGTGCCAGCAGCTTAGACCGGGGGAGAGGCTCACCCCTCCACTTT.

The V call is TRBV27, the J call TRBJ1-1; D is uncertain. Trimming left V 3 bases short and J 1 base short, with 6 bases between. The CDR3 extends over 13 amino acids. CDR1 is MNHEY, CDR2 SMNVEV, per germline (reference sequence). In DNA, the CDR3 is TGTGCCAGCAGTTTTAAGAGGAACACTGAAGCTTTCTTT. It specifies CASSFKRNTEAFF.

J is TRBJ2-7 and V is TRBV6-1; 9 nucleotides agree with TRBD1. V trimming: 4 bases; J trimming: 2 bases; junction bases outside the gene matches: 6. The CDR3 is 15 amino acids. The germline CDR1 and CDR2 sequences are MNHNS and SASEGT. The CDR3 bases are TGTGCCAGCAGTGTTGAGGGACAGGGTACCTACGAGCAGTACTTC. Its protein product is CASSVEGQGTYEQYF.